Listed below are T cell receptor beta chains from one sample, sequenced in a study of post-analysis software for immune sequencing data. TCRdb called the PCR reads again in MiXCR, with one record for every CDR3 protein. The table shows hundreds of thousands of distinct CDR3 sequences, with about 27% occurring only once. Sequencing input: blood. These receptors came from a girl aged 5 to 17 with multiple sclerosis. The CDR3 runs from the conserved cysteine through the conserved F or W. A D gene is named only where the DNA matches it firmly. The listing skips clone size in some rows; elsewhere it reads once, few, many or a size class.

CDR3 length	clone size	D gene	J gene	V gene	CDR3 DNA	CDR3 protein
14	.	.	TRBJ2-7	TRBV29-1	TGCAGCGTCGTCAGGGGCCTCAGCTCCTACGAGCAGTACTTC	CSVVRGLSSYEQYF
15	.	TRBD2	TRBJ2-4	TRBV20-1	TGCAGTGCTACCAAGTTAGCGGGAGGACAAAACATTCAGTACTTC	CSATKLAGGQNIQYF
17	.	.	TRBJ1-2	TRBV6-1	TGTGCCAGCAGGGAAACCACCTCGACCCATGCTAACTATGGCTACACCTTC	CASRETTSTHANYGYTF
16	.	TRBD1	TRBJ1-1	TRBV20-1	TGCAGTGCTGGGGGAAACAGGGGGCGCTGGTCCACTGAAGCTTTCTTT	CSAGGNRGRWSTEAFF
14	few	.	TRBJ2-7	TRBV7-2	TGTGCCAGCAGCCTGGACCACGGTTCCTACGAGCAGTACTTC	CASSLDHGSYEQYF
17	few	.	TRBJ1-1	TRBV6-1	TGTGCCAGCAGTCCCCTTATTGGGCAGACCAGCCCTACTGAAGCTTTCTTT	CASSPLIGQTSPTEAFF
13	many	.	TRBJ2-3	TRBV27	TGTGCCAGCAGTTTATTAGGCACAGATACGCAGTATTTT	CASSLLGTDTQYF
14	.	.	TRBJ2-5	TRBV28	TGTGCCAGCGCACTTCACCGTTTTGGGGAGACCCAGTACTTC	CASALHRFGETQYF
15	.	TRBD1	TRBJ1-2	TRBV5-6	TGTGCCAGCAGCCTATCTGGACAGGGTACCTATGGCTACACCTTC	CASSLSGQGTYGYTF
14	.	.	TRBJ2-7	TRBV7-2	TGTGCCAGCAGCCCCACGGTCGGGCCCTACGAGCAGTACTTC	CASSPTVGPYEQYF
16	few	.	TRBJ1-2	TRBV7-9	TGTGCCAGTATGGGAGATACGGAGGGGAGAAACCTTGGCTACACCTTC	CASMGDTEGRNLGYTF
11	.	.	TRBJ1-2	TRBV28	TGTGCCAGCAATACCCGCTATGGCTACACCTTC	CASNTRYGYTF
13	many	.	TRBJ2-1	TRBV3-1	TGTGCCAGCAGAGACAGACCGTACAATGAGCAGTTCTTC	CASRDRPYNEQFF
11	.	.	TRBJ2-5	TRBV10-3	TGTGCCATCGGGCGAATGGAGACCCAGTACTTC	CAIGRMETQYF
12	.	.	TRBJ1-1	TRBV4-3	TGCGCCAGCAGCCAAGGAAACAGCGAAGCTTTCTTT	CASSQGNSEAFF
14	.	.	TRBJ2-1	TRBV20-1	TGCAGTGCTAATAAGGGGAGCTCCTACAATGAGCAGTTCTTC	CSANKGSSYNEQFF
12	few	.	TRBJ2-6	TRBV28	TGTGCCAGCAGTTTGGATGGCAACGTCCTGACTTTC	CASSLDGNVLTF
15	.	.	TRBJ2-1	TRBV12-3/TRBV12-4	TGTGCCAGCAGCCCGTTCGGGGAACATTACGATGAGCAGTTCTTC	CASSPFGEHYDEQFF
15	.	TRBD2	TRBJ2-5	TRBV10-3	TGTGCCACCCTACGGCGGGGGGCCCTTCAAGAGACCCAGTACTTC	CATLRRGALQETQYF
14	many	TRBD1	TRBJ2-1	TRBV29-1	TGCAGCGTGCACAGGGGTTCGACCTACAATGAGCAGTTCTTC	CSVHRGSTYNEQFF
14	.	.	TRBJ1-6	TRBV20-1	TGCAGTGCTAGAGGGCCCAGGGGAAATTCACCCCTCCACTTT	CSARGPRGNSPLHF
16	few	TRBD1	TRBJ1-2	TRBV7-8	TGTGCCAGCCTTCTGGGATCTTCAGGGGGAAACTATGGCTACACCTTC	CASLLGSSGGNYGYTF
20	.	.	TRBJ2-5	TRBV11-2	TGTGCCGGCAGCTTAGGGTTGCGGGCGGAGGACTACCTTAAGGGCGAGACCCAGTACTTC	CAGSLGLRAEDYLKGETQYF
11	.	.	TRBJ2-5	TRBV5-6	TGTGCCAGCATAGGAGGTCGTGACCAGTACTTC	CASIGGRDQYF
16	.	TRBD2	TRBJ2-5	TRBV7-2	TGTGCCAGCAGCCTAGAGAGGGGGGGACTAGAGGAGACCCAGTACTTC	CASSLERGGLEETQYF
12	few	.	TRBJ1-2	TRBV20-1	TGCAGTGCTAGTTCGGTGAACTATGGCTACACCTTC	CSASSVNYGYTF
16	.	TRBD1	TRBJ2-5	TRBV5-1	TGCGCCAGCAGCTTGGCCAGGGACAGGGGAGCGTATGGGCAGTACTTC	CASSLARDRGAYGQYF
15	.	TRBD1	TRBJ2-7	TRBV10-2	TGCGCCAGCAGGGGACAGGGGGCATTGTCCTACGAGCAGTACTTC	CASRGQGALSYEQYF
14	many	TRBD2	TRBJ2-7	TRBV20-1	TGCAGTGCTACCAGTAGCGGGGGAGTGGGGGAGCAGTACTTC	CSATSSGGVGEQYF
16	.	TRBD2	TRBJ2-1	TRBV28	TGTGCCAGCACCCATGGGGGGGGAGAAAACTACAATGAGCAGTTCTTC	CASTHGGGENYNEQFF
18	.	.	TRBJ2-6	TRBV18	TGTGCCAGCTCACCACAACGAATAGTGAGCTCTGGGGCCAACGTCCTGACTTTC	CASSPQRIVSSGANVLTF